The 10 T cell receptor beta chains below all came from one sample that was sequenced in a study of brain metastases from non-small cell lung cancer. Assay: immunoSEQ multiplex PCR; the TCRdb copy retains only in-frame clones and omits some. The sample holds about 1,600 clones, 86% seen once. The sequenced sample was primary lung tumor tissue. The source of these receptors is a donor aged 40 or over with non-small cell lung cancer.

V usage is TRBV11-3 and J usage is TRBJ1-1, with a possible D match to TRBD1 (5 bases). The CDR3 has 15 amino acids. Germline CDR1 is SGHNT and CDR2 is YENEEA. V was trimmed by 7 bases and J by 2 bases, leaving 17 bases between them. CDR3 loop: CASTHRGGKNTEAFF. The CDR3 DNA is TGTGCCAGCACCCACCGGGGGGGAAAAAACACTGAAGCTTTCTTT.

The rearrangement links TRBV2 to TRBJ2-7; a possible D gene is TRBD2 (5 bases). Per germline, CDR1 SNHLY and CDR2 FYNNEI. The CDR3 totals 12 residues. Between the trimmed V and J ends, which lost 8 bases and 0 bases, there was a span of 8 bases. This chain's CDR3 is CASGRDSYEQYF. The DNA for the CDR3 is TGTGCCAGCGGCCGGGACTCCTACGAGCAGTACTTC.

V and J are TRBV19 and TRBJ2-3; 7 bases line up with TRBD2. CDR1 is LNHDA and CDR2 is SQIVND in the germline V gene (reference sequence). CDR3 length: 12 amino acids. Trimming at V came to 10 bases and at J to 6 bases, leaving 7 bases not matched to a gene. The CDR3 region has the DNA TGTGCCACCCGTCTTAGCGGGGATACGCAGTATTTT. This encodes CATRLSGDTQYF.

V and J are TRBV30 and TRBJ1-2, with 8 bases that match TRBD1. V was pared by 0 bases and J by 8 bases, with 11 bases of the junction left unmatched. The CDR3 covers 15 residues. CDR1 and CDR2 from the germline V gene are GTSNPN and SVGIG (reference sequence). Here the CDR3 reads CAWSVGGQGPGGYTF. The CDR3 coding sequence is TGTGCCTGGAGTGTTGGTGGACAGGGCCCCGGGGGCTACACCTTC.

The chain combines TRBV6-5 with TRBJ2-3; no reliable D call. V was cut by 6 bases and J by 9 bases, with 16 bases left in between. The V gene's germline CDR1 is MNHEY and CDR2 SVGAGI. The CDR3 sequence is 13 residues long. CDR3 sequence reads: CASSFLSAETQYF. For the CDR3, the DNA is TGTGCCAGCAGCTTCCTCAGCGCCGAGACGCAGTATTTT.

This chain uses TRBV7-2 with TRBJ1-2, with TRBD1 matching 8 bases. Germline-derived CDR1 and CDR2 are SGHTA and FQGNSA. There are 13 residues in the CDR3. With 2 bases clipped from V and 12 bases from J, the junction kept 8 bases outside the gene matches. As DNA, the CDR3 is TGTGCCAGCAGCTTAAGGGCTCAGGGGGCTAACACCTTC. This gives the protein CASSLRAQGANTF.

The CDR3 nucleotides read TGTGCCAGCCGGACAGGGGGAAAGGTCGGCTACACCTTC. Translated, it gives CASRTGGKVGYTF. The V and J genes are TRBV5-4 and TRBJ1-2; 10 bases agree with TRBD1. V lost 7 bases, J lost 8 bases, and 8 bases stayed unmatched. The length of the CDR3 is 13 residues. Per the germline V gene, CDR1 is SGHNT and CDR2 is YYREEE (reference sequence). The whole variable domain, filled in from reference TRBV5-4 and TRBJ1-2, reads ETGVTQSPTHLIKTRGQQVTLRCSSQSGHNTVSWYQQALGQGPQFIFQYYREEENGRGNFPPRFSGLQFPNYSSELNVNALELDDSALYLCASRTGGKVGYTFGSGTRLTVV.

The rearrangement uses TRBV3-1 (or the pseudogene TRBV3-2) and TRBJ1-1; D ambiguous. CDR1 is LGHDT and CDR2 is YNNKEL in the germline V gene (reference sequence). The CDR3 spans 13 residues. The V end lost 3 bases, the J end lost 5 bases, and 10 bases lay between the germline ends. CDR3 bases: TGTGCCAGCAGCCAGAGTTTTGGGACTGAAGCTTTCTTT. Protein: CASSQSFGTEAFF.

J is TRBJ2-2 and V is TRBV18; TRBD2 agrees at 12 bases. The CDR3 is 16 residues long. V lost 7 bases, J lost 5 bases, and 8 bases stayed unmatched. Per the germline V gene, CDR1 is KGHSH and CDR2 is LQKENI. The CDR3 is CASLPDGLAGTGELFF. In DNA form, the CDR3 reads TGTGCCAGCTTACCTGACGGACTAGCGGGGACCGGGGAGCTGTTTTTT.

Comment on this clone: One junction end does not reproduce the germline sequence, and a read error may be involved. This chain joins TRBV11-3 and TRBJ2-1; 8 bases are shared with TRBD2. The length of the CDR3 is 14 residues. Germline-derived CDR1 and CDR2 are SGHNT and YENEEA. The CDR3 nucleotides read TGTGCCAGCAGCTTTAGCGGGGCTTACAATGAACAGTTCTTC. It is translated as CASSFSGAYNEQFF.